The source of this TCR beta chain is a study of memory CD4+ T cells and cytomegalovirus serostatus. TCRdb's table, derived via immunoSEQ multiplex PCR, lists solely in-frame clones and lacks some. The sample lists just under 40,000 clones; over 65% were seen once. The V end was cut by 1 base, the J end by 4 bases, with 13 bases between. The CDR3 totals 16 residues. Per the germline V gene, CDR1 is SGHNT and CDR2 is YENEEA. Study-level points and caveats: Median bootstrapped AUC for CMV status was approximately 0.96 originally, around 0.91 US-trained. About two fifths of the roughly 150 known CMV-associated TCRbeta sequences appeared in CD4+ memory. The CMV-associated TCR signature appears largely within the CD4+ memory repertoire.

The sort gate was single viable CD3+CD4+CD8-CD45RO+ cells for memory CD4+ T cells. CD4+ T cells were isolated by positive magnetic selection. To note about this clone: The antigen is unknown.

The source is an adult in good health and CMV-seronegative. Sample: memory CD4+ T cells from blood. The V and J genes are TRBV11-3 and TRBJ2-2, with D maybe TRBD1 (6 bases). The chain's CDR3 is CASSLGGGGATGELFF. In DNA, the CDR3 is TGTGCCAGCAGCTTAGGTGGTGGGGGCGCCACCGGGGAGCTGTTTTTT.